This TCR beta chain came from a study of blood T cell repertoires in COVID-19. The wider study: The United States, Italy and Spain supplied acute and convalescent COVID-19 samples. Sources were T cells, B-cell-depleted T cells, or PBMCs; the material itself was cDNA or gDNA.

How the authors handled the data: Reference gene primer amplification yielded estimated nucleated cell counts. Using immunoSEQ multiplex PCR, the repertoire was profiled, and TCRdb retains in-frame clones only, with some absent. D and trimming were read from the DNA, whereas the V and J calls and clone size are those reported in that table. The data contain over 200,000 clones, less than 90% of them singletons. The CDR3 has 13 amino acids. The germline V gene has CDR1 MDHEN and CDR2 SYDVKM. Trimming pared 2 bases from V and 3 bases from J, leaving 8 bases between. This chain connects TRBV28 to TRBJ2-7; D call uncertain. Material: peripheral blood. This TCR derives from a woman aged 70-85 years with active or convalescent COVID-19. CDR3 nucleotide sequence: TGTGCCAGCAGTTTAGTGAGGCACTACGAGCAGTACTTC. Amino acid sequence: CASSLVRHYEQYF.